Listed here are 30 T cell receptor beta chains from one sample, sequenced in a study of control samples from healthy donors and cancer patients. Measured with immunoSEQ multiplex PCR; TCRdb has only the in-frame clones, and not every one. The sample shows approximately 160,000 clones, approximately 92% of them seen only once. The specimen sequenced was blood. Receptors were obtained from a woman between 40 and 55 years old in good health.

The CDR3 DNA sequence: TGTGCCAGCAGCCCTGGGACGGCTACTAATGAAAAACTGTTTTTT. It is translated as CASSPGTATNEKLFF. The rearrangement uses TRBV5-8 and TRBJ1-4, with D possibly matching TRBD1 (5 bases). Germline assignment: CDR1 SGHTS and CDR2 YDEGEE. This CDR3 is 15 amino acids long. V lost 4 bases and J lost 2, with 12 bases in between.

This chain joins TRBV3-1 (or the pseudogene TRBV3-2) and TRBJ2-7; 7 bases line up with TRBD1. Germline CDR1 LGHDT, CDR2 YNNKEL (reference sequence). Trimming removed 4 bases from V and 1 base from J; junction bases left unmatched: 7. The CDR3 covers 15 residues. The CDR3 region is CASSPRRDSSYEQYF. The CDR3 coding sequence is TGTGCCAGCAGCCCCCGTCGGGACAGTTCCTACGAGCAGTACTTC.

The chain employs TRBV5-1 and TRBJ1-4; 10 bases map to TRBD1. Looked up from germline, CDR1 is SGHRS and CDR2 is YFSETQ. After removal of 1 base from V and 6 bases from J, the junction contained 9 bases not matched to a gene. The CDR3 has 17 residues. The CDR3 reads CASSLTLTGTGDEKLFF. In DNA form, the CDR3 reads TGCGCCAGCAGCTTGACCCTAACCGGGACAGGGGATGAAAAACTGTTTTTT.

J is TRBJ1-2 and V is TRBV19; no reliable D call. Germline CDR1 and CDR2: LNHDA and SQIVND (reference sequence). The CDR3 sequence is 13 residues long. Trimming stripped 6 bases from V and 5 bases from J, with 13 bases between. This CDR3 is CASRREINYGYTF. The CDR3 region has the DNA TGTGCCAGTAGGCGCGAGATTAATTATGGCTACACCTTC. The full variable domain, in which reference TRBV19 and TRBJ1-2 provide the parts outside the CDR3, is DGGITQSPKYLFRKEGQNVTLSCEQNLNHDAMYWYRQDPGQGLRLIYYSQIVNDFQKGDIAEGYSVSREKKESFPLTVTSAQKNPTAFYLCASRREINYGYTFGSGTRLTVV.

This clone was seen once. This chain connects TRBV28 to TRBJ1-2; no clear D gene. Trimming cost V 8 bases and J 3 bases, with 13 bases left between them. In germline, CDR1 is MDHEN, CDR2 SYDVKM. This CDR3 is 13 amino acids long. The CDR3 DNA reads TGTGCCAGCCAAACCGGCGGAGACTATGGCTACACCTTC. This translates into CASQTGGDYGYTF.

CDR3 bases: TGTGCCAGCAGTCGGGACAGTCCTAATGAAGCTTTCTTT. Its translation is CASSRDSPNEAFF. The rearrangement uses TRBV2 and TRBJ1-1; TRBD1 matches 7 bases. Trimming at V came to 5 bases and at J to 7 bases, leaving 7 bases not matched to a gene. From germline, CDR1 is SNHLY and CDR2 FYNNEI. The CDR3 runs to 13 residues.

The genes are TRBV6-5 and TRBJ1-1; a possible D gene is TRBD1 (5 bases). In germline, CDR1 is MNHEY, CDR2 SVGAGI. With 2 bases removed from V and 0 bases from J, the gap between germline ends came to 10 bases. The CDR3 runs 15 residues. This chain's CDR3 is CASSYRGSMNTEAFF. The CDR3 nucleotides are TGTGCCAGCAGTTACAGGGGTTCGATGAACACTGAAGCTTTCTTT.

This chain connects TRBV4-1 to TRBJ2-1, with TRBD1 matching 9 bases. Germline CDR1 MGHRA, CDR2 YSYEKL. Germline trimming cut 0 bases from V and 16 bases from J; bases unmatched to any gene: 16. The CDR3 spans 16 residues. CDR3: CASSQDRGQGLSWVFF. The CDR3, as DNA: TGCGCCAGCAGCCAAGATCGGGGACAGGGCCTCTCTTGGGTCTTCTTC.

This clone was seen only once. The V gene is TRBV2, the J gene TRBJ1-6, with 9 bases lining up with TRBD1. The CDR3 is made up of 15 amino acids. Germline CDR1 reads SNHLY; CDR2 reads FYNNEI. With 6 bases clipped from V and 8 bases from J, the junction kept 8 bases outside the gene matches. The CDR3 sequence is CASRGPTGGDSPLHF. The DNA for the CDR3 is TGTGCCAGCAGAGGCCCGACAGGGGGGGATTCACCCCTCCACTTT. Together with reference TRBV2 and TRBJ1-6, the CDR3 gives the full variable domain: EPEVTQTPSHQVTQMGQEVILRCVPISNHLYFYWYRQILGQKVEFLVSFYNNEISEKSEIFDDQFSVERPDGSNFTLKIRSTKLEDSAMYFCASRGPTGGDSPLHFGNGTRLTVT.

The rearrangement joins TRBV7-2 to TRBJ1-5, with D possibly being TRBD1 (5 bases). Germline CDR1 reads SGHTA; CDR2 reads FQGNSA. Trimming took off 8 bases at V and 6 bases at J, with 20 bases between the two ends. The CDR3 has 15 residues. The CDR3 DNA sequence: TGTGCCAGCCGAGAAGCAGGCAGGGCTGGTCAGCCCCAGCATTTT. It codes for CASREAGRAGQPQHF.

This rearrangement joins TRBV19 to TRBJ1-5; D remains ambiguous. Germline V gene lookup returns CDR1 LNHDA and CDR2 SQIVND (reference sequence). The CDR3 length is 15 residues. V shed 3 bases and J shed 0 bases, with 9 bases lying between them. CDR3: CASSMVGDSNQPQHF. The DNA of the CDR3 is TGTGCCAGTAGTATGGTGGGAGATAGCAATCAGCCCCAGCATTTT.

This rearrangement joins TRBV27 to TRBJ2-2, with TRBD1 matching 11 bases. V lost 7 bases to trimming and J lost 3 bases; unmatched junction nucleotides: 13. Per the germline V gene, CDR1 is MNHEY and CDR2 is SMNVEV (reference sequence). This CDR3 comprises 18 residues. The CDR3 region has the DNA TGTGCCAGCACCCTGAAACTTTGGACAGGGGGCCACACCGGGGAGCTGTTTTTT. Translating it yields CASTLKLWTGGHTGELFF.

This chain links TRBV27 with TRBJ1-2; no clear D. The germline gives CDR1 MNHEY, CDR2 SMNVEV (reference sequence). This CDR3 spans 13 amino acids. V gave up 3 bases and J gave up 7 bases, with 12 bases separating them. The CDR3 region is CASSLGPKSGYTF. Here the CDR3 DNA reads TGTGCCAGCAGTTTGGGTCCTAAGAGTGGCTACACCTTC.

The rearrangement joins TRBV13 to TRBJ2-1; the match to TRBD2 covers 9 bases. Trimming cost V 4 bases and J 8 bases; bases outside gene matches: 24. Germline V gene lookup returns CDR1 PRHDT and CDR2 FYEKMQ (reference sequence). This CDR3 is 20 amino acids long. CDR3 amino acids: CASSSAVVGSERGAWYEQFF. CDR3 sequence (DNA): TGTGCCAGCAGCTCCGCCGTAGTAGGCAGTGAGCGGGGGGCCTGGTATGAGCAGTTCTTC.

The chain has TRBV10-3 and TRBJ1-3, with D possibly being TRBD1 (6 bases). Germline CDR1 is ENHRY and CDR2 is SYGVKD. V lost 5 bases and J 4 bases, leaving 21 bases between the germline ends. This CDR3 spans 17 amino acids. The CDR3 reads CAISQWTGAGTGNTIYF. CDR3 nucleotide sequence: TGTGCCATCAGTCAATGGACTGGTGCAGGGACAGGAAACACCATATATTTT.

The chain employs TRBV27 and TRBJ2-1; the D call may be TRBD1 or TRBD2 (5 bases each). The CDR3 is 14 residues long. V shed 5 bases and J shed 7 bases, with 15 bases lying between them. Germline CDR1 is MNHEY and CDR2 is SMNVEV (reference sequence). The CDR3 region has the DNA TGTGCCAGCAGTGGTAGGGTCGGGGCGAATGAGCAGTTCTTC. It translates to CASSGRVGANEQFF.

The J gene is TRBJ1-2, the V gene TRBV4-1; 11 nucleotides match TRBD1. The germline V gene encodes CDR1 MGHRA and CDR2 YSYEKL. The CDR3 extends over 16 amino acids. The V gene end was trimmed by 1 base and the J gene end by 3 bases; junction bases not matched to a gene: 4. The CDR3 sequence is CASSQVRDRGDYGYTF. In DNA form, the CDR3 reads TGCGCCAGCAGCCAAGTACGGGACAGGGGGGACTATGGCTACACCTTC.

The chain is built from TRBV5-5 and TRBJ1-5, with 9 bases that match TRBD1. The CDR3 runs to 14 residues. V was pared by 3 bases and J by 5 bases, with 3 bases of the junction left unmatched. CDR1 is SGHKS and CDR2 is YYEKEE in the germline V gene (reference sequence). The CDR3 spells CASSYGQGHQPQHF. CDR3 sequence (DNA): TGTGCCAGCAGCTATGGACAGGGGCATCAGCCCCAGCATTTT.

This sequence joins TRBV6-4 and TRBJ2-3; 7 bases fit TRBD1. The CDR3 spans 15 residues. Germline V lookup: CDR1 MRHNA, CDR2 SNTAGT. V gave up 6 bases and J gave up 1 base; unmatched junction bases: 7. The DNA of the CDR3 is TGTGCCAGCAGAGATTTTGGGACAGGCACAGATACGCAGTATTTT. Residues: CASRDFGTGTDTQYF.

On this clone itself: The same CDR3 also results from other DNA sequences found in this sample. This sequence joins TRBV2 and TRBJ2-1; 11 bases line up with TRBD2. J lost 3 bases, V lost 7 bases, and 2 bases had no gene match. Per germline, CDR1 SNHLY and CDR2 FYNNEI. The length of the CDR3 is 14 residues. The CDR3 DNA sequence: TGTGCCAGCAAAGGGACTAGCGGCTACAATGAGCAGTTCTTC. Protein: CASKGTSGYNEQFF.

V is TRBV5-1 and J is TRBJ2-7; no reliable D call. Trimming stripped 2 bases from V and 2 bases from J, with 11 bases between. Germline V gene sequence: CDR1 SGHRS, CDR2 YFSETQ. This CDR3 has 14 amino acids. The chain's CDR3 is CASSLRVSPYEQYF. CDR3 coding DNA: TGCGCCAGCAGCTTAAGGGTATCCCCCTACGAGCAGTACTTC. Filled out from reference TRBV5-1 and TRBJ2-7, the complete variable domain reads KAGVTQTPRYLIKTRGQQVTLSCSPISGHRSVSWYQQTPGQGLQFLFEYFSETQRNKGNFPGRFSGRQFSNSRSEMNVSTLELGDSALYLCASSLRVSPYEQYFGPGTRLTVT.

The V gene is TRBV5-1, the J gene TRBJ2-5; 7 bases map to TRBD1. CDR1 is SGHRS and CDR2 is YFSETQ in the germline V gene. CDR3 length: 14 residues. V was clipped by 4 bases and J by 5 bases; unmatched bases: 8. DNA for the CDR3: TGCGCCAGCAGCCCGACAGGGCCGGCGGAGACCCAGTACTTC. Amino acids: CASSPTGPAETQYF.

The rearrangement uses TRBV3-1 (or the pseudogene TRBV3-2) and TRBJ1-1; D not resolved. From germline, CDR1 is LGHDT and CDR2 YNNKEL (reference sequence). The CDR3 sequence is 18 residues long. V shed 0 bases and J shed 0 bases, with 17 bases lying between them. The CDR3 coding sequence is TGTGCCAGCAGCCAAGAACCGGCAGCATTTCGACTGAACACTGAAGCTTTCTTT. Encoded protein: CASSQEPAAFRLNTEAFF.

The chain combines TRBV29-1 with TRBJ2-1, with TRBD1 as a possible D gene (6 bases). CDR1 and CDR2 (germline): SQVTM, ANQGSEA. The CDR3 spans 10 residues. Trimming took 6 bases from V and 9 from J, leaving 9 bases between them. CDR3 sequence: CSVGALEQFF. CDR3 nucleotides: TGCAGCGTGGGGGCTCTTGAGCAGTTCTTC.

The V gene is TRBV7-2, the J gene TRBJ2-7; TRBD2 might be the D (5 bases). CDR3 size: 14 residues. Germline V CDR1 and CDR2: SGHTA, FQGNSA. V was clipped by 5 bases and J by 6 bases, with 17 bases between them. CDR3: CASSPGLMMGEQYF. The CDR3 nucleotides read TGTGCCAGCAGCCCCGGACTCATGATGGGCGAGCAGTACTTC.

In this sample, this clone turned up once. This chain connects TRBV5-4 to TRBJ2-3; 14 nucleotides align to TRBD2. Trimming removed 3 bases from V and 3 bases from J; junction bases left unmatched: 3. The CDR3 consists of 16 residues. The germline V gene has CDR1 SGHNT and CDR2 YYREEE (reference sequence). DNA for the CDR3: TGTGCCAGCAGCTGGGGACTAGCGGGGGCGACAGATACGCAGTATTTT. The encoded protein is CASSWGLAGATDTQYF.

The V gene is TRBV15, the J gene TRBJ2-1, with no clear D. The V end lost 0 bases, the J end lost 7 bases, and 7 bases lay between the germline ends. The germline CDR1 and CDR2 sequences are LNHNV and YYDKDF (reference sequence). The CDR3 runs to 13 residues. The CDR3 spells CATSRDGKNEQFF. The CDR3 DNA follows: TGTGCCACCAGCAGAGATGGTAAGAATGAGCAGTTCTTC. The variable domain in full, with the rest retrieved from reference TRBV15 and TRBJ2-1, is DAMVIQNPRYQVTQFGKPVTLSCSQTLNHNVMYWYQQKSSQAPKLLFHYYDKDFNNEADTPDNFQSRRPNTSFCFLDIRSPGLGDTAMYLCATSRDGKNEQFFGPGTRLTVL.

The chain couples TRBV29-1 to TRBJ1-2; 7 bases are shared with TRBD1. The V gene end was trimmed by 6 bases and the J gene end by 0 bases; junction bases not matched to a gene: 10. The CDR3 is 15 amino acids. Germline V gives CDR1 SQVTM, CDR2 ANQGSEA. CDR3 DNA: TGCAGCGTCCCTACAGGGGACCCTTCTAACTATGGCTACACCTTC. Translation: CSVPTGDPSNYGYTF.

In DNA form, the CDR3 reads TGTGCCAGCAGCTTAAGGGGTGGGACGTACGAGCAGTACTTC. Amino acids: CASSLRGGTYEQYF. The gene calls are TRBV7-2 and TRBJ2-7; either TRBD1 or TRBD2 may fit D (5 bases each). V lost 2 bases and J 4 bases, leaving 12 bases between the germline ends. Per germline, CDR1 SGHTA and CDR2 FQGNSA. There are 14 residues in the CDR3.

The chain combines TRBV5-8 with TRBJ2-7; 9 positions agree with TRBD1. V shed 4 bases, J shed 4 bases, and the junction held 12 bases outside the gene matches. CDR1 is SGHTS, CDR2 YDEGEE, per germline. The CDR3 has 16 amino acids. The CDR3 is CASSPTDRGPSYEQYF. Here the CDR3 DNA reads TGTGCCAGCAGCCCGACGGACAGGGGACCTTCATACGAGCAGTACTTC.